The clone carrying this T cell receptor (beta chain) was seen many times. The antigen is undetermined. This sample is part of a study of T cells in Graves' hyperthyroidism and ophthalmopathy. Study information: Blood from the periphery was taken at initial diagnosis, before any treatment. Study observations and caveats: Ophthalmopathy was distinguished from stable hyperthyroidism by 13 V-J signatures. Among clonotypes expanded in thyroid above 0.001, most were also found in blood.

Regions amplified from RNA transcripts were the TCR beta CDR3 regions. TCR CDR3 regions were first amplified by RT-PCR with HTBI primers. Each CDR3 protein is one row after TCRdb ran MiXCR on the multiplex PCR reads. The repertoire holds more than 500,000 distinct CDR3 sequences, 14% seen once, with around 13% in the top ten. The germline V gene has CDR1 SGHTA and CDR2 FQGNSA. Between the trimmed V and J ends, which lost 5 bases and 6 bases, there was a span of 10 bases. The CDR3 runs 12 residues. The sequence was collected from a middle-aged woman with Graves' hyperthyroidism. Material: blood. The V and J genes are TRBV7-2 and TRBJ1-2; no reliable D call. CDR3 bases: TGTGCCAGCAGCAAAGAGAGGGATGGCTACACCTTC. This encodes CASSKERDGYTF.